This T cell receptor beta chain was recorded in a study of T cell responses to AZD1222 COVID-19 vaccine (dated by TCRdb to the early 2020s). About the full investigation: A total of approximately 240 trial participants underwent TCR sequencing, of whom around 200 received two doses of AZD1222 and about 25 received two doses of the MenACWY control vaccine. Trial participants were enrolled into age subgroups of 18-55, 56-69 and 70-plus years, which contained about 160, 30 and 59 TCR-sequenced participants, respectively.

The time point label here, explained by the study, means: sample from adult after SARS-CoV-2 infection, after symptom onset. Two convalescent COVID-19 patients, sampled after symptom onset from adults with prior SARS-CoV-2 infection, were also TCR-sequenced for comparison. A word on this clone: Its binding antigen is unknown. Base qualities are not provided; no much larger clone lies one nucleotide away.

Study-level results and caveats: Conclusions about previously exposed vaccinees were limited because only 6 or 7 AZD1222 recipients were SARS-CoV-2 seropositive at baseline. A significant rise in spike-specific TCR breadth and depth was observed after two AZD1222 doses relative to day 0 and relative to MenACWY recipients. Most participants were white British and females outnumbered males, and the authors suggested that clonal diversity may have been underestimated. The vaccine-associated CD4 TCRs covered the entire spike protein, and the dominant responses fell in regions 160-218 and 743-854. Because no samples from the day 14 peak response were available, repertoires could be characterized only after the peak T cell response. The 56-69-year group was small, and its depth increase did not reach significance, likely because of low power. Epitopes outside the regions mutated in the B.1.351 and B.1.1.7 variants were reportedly recognized by nearly half of the unique spike-specific TCRs.

The CDR3 regions of human TCRbeta chains were subjected to immunosequencing. In the source study's methods: Repertoire TCRs were checked for matches against a reference library of SARS-CoV-2-specific TCRs that had been generated using the MIRA antigen-specificity platform. Breadth was defined as the fraction of unique TCRs that were SARS-CoV-2-associated. Depth was defined as the fraction of total T cells that were SARS-CoV-2-associated. Using the MIRA data, each spike-specific TCR was assigned both to the spike region to which the TCR was reactive and to a CD4 or CD8 class. Log10-transformed breadth and depth values were compared by one-way ANOVA with Sidak's multiple comparisons tests. TCRdb holds this immuneACCESS table with in-frame rearrangements only. Some clones are missing; in checked studies, unresolved V genes explain under half, and the rest has no known cause. V and J calls and clone size are given by that table; D and trimming were obtained from the DNA. This sample gives 140,000 or so clones in total; 85% to 95% of them show up just once. More than 10% of the sample belongs to the ten largest clones.

The germline V gene encodes CDR1 MDHEN and CDR2 SYDVKM. The V and J ends are trimmed by 5 bases and 0 bases, leaving 10 bases between them. The CDR3, from cysteine to phenylalanine, totals 14 residues. The read is trimmed to its CDR3 DNA, 42 bases read in frame from base 1. This specimen was peripheral blood, taken after recovery from COVID-19. The receptor was isolated from an adult who had recovered from COVID-19. The chain uses TRBV28 and TRBJ1-1; the D gene cannot be named for sure. This receptor has the CDR3 CASSGSWVNTEAFF. The nucleotide sequence reads TGTGCCAGCAGTGGATCTTGGGTGAACACTGAAGCTTTCTTT.